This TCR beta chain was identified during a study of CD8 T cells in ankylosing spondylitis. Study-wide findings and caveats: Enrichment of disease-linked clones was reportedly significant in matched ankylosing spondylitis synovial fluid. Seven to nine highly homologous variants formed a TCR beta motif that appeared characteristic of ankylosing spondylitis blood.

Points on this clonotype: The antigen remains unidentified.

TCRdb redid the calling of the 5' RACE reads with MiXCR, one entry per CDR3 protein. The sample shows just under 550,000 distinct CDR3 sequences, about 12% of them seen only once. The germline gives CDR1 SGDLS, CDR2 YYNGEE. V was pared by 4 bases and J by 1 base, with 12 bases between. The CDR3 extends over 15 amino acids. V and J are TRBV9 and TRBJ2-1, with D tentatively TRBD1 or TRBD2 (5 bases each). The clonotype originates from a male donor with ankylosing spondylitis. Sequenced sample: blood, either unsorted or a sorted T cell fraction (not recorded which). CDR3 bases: TGTGCCAGCAGCCCCCGGGACCGGTCCTACAATGAGCAGTTCTTC. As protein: CASSPRDRSYNEQFF.